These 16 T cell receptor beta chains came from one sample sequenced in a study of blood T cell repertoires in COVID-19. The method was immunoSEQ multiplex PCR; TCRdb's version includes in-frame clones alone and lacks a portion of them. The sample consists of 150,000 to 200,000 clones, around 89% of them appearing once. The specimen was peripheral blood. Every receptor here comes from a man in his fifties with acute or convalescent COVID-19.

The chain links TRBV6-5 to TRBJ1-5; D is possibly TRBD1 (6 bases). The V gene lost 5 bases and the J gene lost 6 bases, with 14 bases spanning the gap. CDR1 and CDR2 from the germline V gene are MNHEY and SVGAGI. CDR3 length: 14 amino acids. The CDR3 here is CASSQQGLGQPQHF. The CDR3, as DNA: TGTGCCAGCAGTCAACAGGGTTTAGGTCAGCCCCAGCATTTT.

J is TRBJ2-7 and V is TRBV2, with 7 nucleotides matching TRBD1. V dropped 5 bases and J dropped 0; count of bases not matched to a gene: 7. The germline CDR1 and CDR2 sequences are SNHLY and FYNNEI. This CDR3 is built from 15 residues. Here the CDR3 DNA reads TGTGCCAGCAGTCGGGACAGCGTCTTCTCCTACGAGCAGTACTTC. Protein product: CASSRDSVFSYEQYF.

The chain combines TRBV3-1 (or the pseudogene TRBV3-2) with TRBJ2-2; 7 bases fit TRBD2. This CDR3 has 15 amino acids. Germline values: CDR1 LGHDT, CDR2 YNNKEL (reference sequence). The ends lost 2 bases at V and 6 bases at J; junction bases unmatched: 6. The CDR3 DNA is TGTGCCAGCAGCCAAAGACTAGCAGTAGCCGGGGAGCTGTTTTTT. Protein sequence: CASSQRLAVAGELFF.

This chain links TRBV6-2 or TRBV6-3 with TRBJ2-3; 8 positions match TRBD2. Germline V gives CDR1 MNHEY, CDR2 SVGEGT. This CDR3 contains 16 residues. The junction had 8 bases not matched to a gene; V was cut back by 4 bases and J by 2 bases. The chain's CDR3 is CASSSFTSGNTDTQYF. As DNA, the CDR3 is TGTGCCAGCAGTTCATTTACTAGCGGAAACACAGATACGCAGTATTTT.

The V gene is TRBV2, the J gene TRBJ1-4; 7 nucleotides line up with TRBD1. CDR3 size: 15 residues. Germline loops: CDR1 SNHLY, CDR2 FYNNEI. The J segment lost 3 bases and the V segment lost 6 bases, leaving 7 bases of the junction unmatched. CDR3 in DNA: TGTGCCAGCAGAGATAGGACAGGTTCTAATGAAAAACTGTTTTTT. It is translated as CASRDRTGSNEKLFF.

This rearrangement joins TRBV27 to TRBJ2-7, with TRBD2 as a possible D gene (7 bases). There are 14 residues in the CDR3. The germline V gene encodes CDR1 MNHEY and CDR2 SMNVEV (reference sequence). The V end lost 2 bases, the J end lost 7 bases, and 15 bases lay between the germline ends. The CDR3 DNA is TGTGCCAGCAGTTTACGCCGGGGGGCGTTAGAGCAGTACGTC. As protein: CASSLRRGALEQYV.

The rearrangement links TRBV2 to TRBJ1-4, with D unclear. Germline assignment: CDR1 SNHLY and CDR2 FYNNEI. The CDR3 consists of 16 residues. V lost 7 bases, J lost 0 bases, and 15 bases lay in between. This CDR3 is CASTAGRYTTNEKLFF. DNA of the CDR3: TGTGCCAGCACTGCGGGAAGATACACAACTAATGAAAAACTGTTTTTT.

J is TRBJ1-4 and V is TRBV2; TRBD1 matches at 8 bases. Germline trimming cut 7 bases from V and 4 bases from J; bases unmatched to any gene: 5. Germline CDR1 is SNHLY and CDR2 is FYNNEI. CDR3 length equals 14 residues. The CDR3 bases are TGTGCCAGCAAGCCGGACAGGGATAATGAAAAACTGTTTTTT. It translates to CASKPDRDNEKLFF.

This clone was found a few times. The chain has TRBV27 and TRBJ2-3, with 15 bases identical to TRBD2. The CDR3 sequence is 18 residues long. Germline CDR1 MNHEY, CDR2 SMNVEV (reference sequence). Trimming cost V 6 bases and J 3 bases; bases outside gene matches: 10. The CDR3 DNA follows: TGTGCCAGCAGCTTTGTCGGACTAGCGGGGGGGCGGACAGATACGCAGTATTTT. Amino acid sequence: CASSFVGLAGGRTDTQYF.

For the CDR3, the DNA is TGCGCCAGCAGTGCAGGGACTCGGTACAATGAGCAGTTCTTC. Amino acids: CASSAGTRYNEQFF. The gene calls are TRBV10-1 and TRBJ2-1; weak D call: TRBD2 (6 bases). The ends were cut back, 4 bases at V and 4 bases at J, with 11 bases in the middle. Germline loops: CDR1 WNHNN, CDR2 SYGVQD (reference sequence). CDR3 size: 14 residues.

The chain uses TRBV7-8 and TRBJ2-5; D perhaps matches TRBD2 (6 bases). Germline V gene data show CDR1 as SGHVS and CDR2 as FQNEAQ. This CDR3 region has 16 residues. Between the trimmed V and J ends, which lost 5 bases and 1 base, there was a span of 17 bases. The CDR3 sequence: CASSPRVGGAQETQYF. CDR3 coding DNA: TGTGCCAGCAGCCCACGGGTTGGCGGGGCCCAAGAGACCCAGTACTTC.

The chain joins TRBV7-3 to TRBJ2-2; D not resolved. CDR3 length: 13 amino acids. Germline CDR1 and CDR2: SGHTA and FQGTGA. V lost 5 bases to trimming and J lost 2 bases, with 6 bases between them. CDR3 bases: TGTGCCAGCAGCCCCTCTAACACCGGGGAGCTGTTTTTT. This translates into CASSPSNTGELFF. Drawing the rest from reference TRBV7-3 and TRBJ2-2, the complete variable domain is GAGVSQTPSNKVTEKGKYVELRCDPISGHTALYWYRQSLGQGPEFLIYFQGTGAADDSGLPNDRFFAVRPEGSVSTLKIQRTERGDSAVYLCASSPSNTGELFFGEGSRLTVL.

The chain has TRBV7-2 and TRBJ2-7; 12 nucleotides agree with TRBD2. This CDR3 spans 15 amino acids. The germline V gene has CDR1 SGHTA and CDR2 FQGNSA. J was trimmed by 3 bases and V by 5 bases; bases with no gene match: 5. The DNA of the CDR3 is TGTGCCAGCAGCCAAGGACTAGCGGGACTCTACGAGCAGTACGTC. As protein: CASSQGLAGLYEQYV.

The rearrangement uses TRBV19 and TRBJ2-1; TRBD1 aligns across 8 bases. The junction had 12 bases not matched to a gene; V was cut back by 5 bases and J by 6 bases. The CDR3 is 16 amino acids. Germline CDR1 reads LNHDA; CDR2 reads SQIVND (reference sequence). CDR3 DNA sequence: TGTGCCAGTAGTTCCCCTAGGGACAGGACATTCAATGAGCAGTTCTTC. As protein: CASSSPRDRTFNEQFF.

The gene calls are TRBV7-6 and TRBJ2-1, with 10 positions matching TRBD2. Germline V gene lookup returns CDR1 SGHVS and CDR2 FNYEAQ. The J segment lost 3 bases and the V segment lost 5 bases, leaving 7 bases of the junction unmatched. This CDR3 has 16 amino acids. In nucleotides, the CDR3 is TGTGCCAGCAGCCCAGCGGGGGGGGAAATCTACAATGAGCAGTTCTTC. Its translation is CASSPAGGEIYNEQFF.

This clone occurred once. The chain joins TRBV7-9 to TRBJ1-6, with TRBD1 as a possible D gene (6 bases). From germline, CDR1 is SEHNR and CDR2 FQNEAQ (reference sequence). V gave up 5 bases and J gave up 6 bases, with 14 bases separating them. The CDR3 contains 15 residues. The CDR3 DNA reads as TGTGCCAGCAGCGACCCGGGACAAGTTAATTCACCCCTCCACTTT. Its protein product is CASSDPGQVNSPLHF.